Listed here are 32 T cell receptor beta chains from one sample, sequenced in a study of OX40 agonist ivuxolimab in advanced cancers. The method was immunoSEQ multiplex PCR; TCRdb's version includes in-frame clones alone and lacks a portion of them. The repertoire includes about 58,000 clones, more than 85% of them detected once, and about 0.76% sits in the top ten. This specimen consisted of CD4+ or CD8+ T cells sorted from blood, obtained in a trial of the OX40 agonist ivuxolimab. These receptor sequences come from an adult with an advanced solid tumor such as melanoma, head and neck, liver or kidney cancer.

The chain links TRBV6-1 to TRBJ1-6; D might be TRBD1 (5 bases). The CDR3 totals 15 residues. V was shortened by 2 bases and J by 7 bases, with 12 bases between the two germline ends. CDR1 and CDR2 (germline): MNHNS, SASEGT. Written as DNA, the CDR3 is TGTGCCAGCAGTGAAAGGGACTCGGGGAATTCACCCCTCCACTTT. This translates into CASSERDSGNSPLHF.

The chain couples TRBV5-6 to TRBJ2-3, with D possibly TRBD2 on 5 matching bases. CDR3 length: 16 residues. V was clipped by 4 bases and J by 2 bases, with 17 bases between them. Per the germline V gene, CDR1 is SGHDT and CDR2 is YYEEEE. The CDR3 region has the DNA TGTGCCAGCAGCGGAGACGAGCGGAGACTCACAGATACGCAGTATTTT. This sequence encodes CASSGDERRLTDTQYF.

The chain couples TRBV9 to TRBJ2-5; TRBD2 aligns across 7 bases. V lost 6 bases to trimming and J lost 9 bases; unmatched junction nucleotides: 17. The CDR3 length is 15 residues. Per the germline V gene, CDR1 is SGDLS and CDR2 is YYNGEE. CDR3 residues: CASNPAGTLGSAQYF. The CDR3 coding sequence is TGTGCCAGCAACCCAGCGGGAACGCTCGGGTCGGCCCAGTACTTC.

V is TRBV28 and J is TRBJ2-2; D not certain. The V end was cut by 6 bases, the J end by 1 base, with 6 bases between. Germline values: CDR1 MDHEN, CDR2 SYDVKM. The CDR3 has 13 amino acids. CDR3 nucleotides: TGTGCCAGCAGGGAAGGGAACACCGGGGAGCTGTTTTTT. Protein: CASREGNTGELFF.

This chain links TRBV7-9 with TRBJ2-5; 10 bases are a match to TRBD2. The CDR3 runs 18 residues. The germline gives CDR1 SEHNR, CDR2 FQNEAQ (reference sequence). The V segment lost 5 bases and the J segment 0 bases; nucleotides outside the gene matches: 12. The CDR3 protein is CASSGDRRSGGYQETQYF. As DNA, the CDR3 is TGTGCCAGCAGCGGCGACCGACGTAGCGGGGGGTACCAAGAGACCCAGTACTTC. The variable domain in full, completed from reference TRBV7-9 and TRBJ2-5, reads DTGVSQNPRHKITKRGQNVTFRCDPISEHNRLYWYRQTLGQGPEFLTYFQNEAQLEKSRLLSDRFSAERPKGSFSTLEIQRTEQGDSAMYLCASSGDRRSGGYQETQYFGPGTRLLVL.

This chain joins TRBV11-1 and TRBJ2-2, with 11 bases that match TRBD2. This CDR3 has 17 residues. The germline V gene has CDR1 SGHAT and CDR2 FQDESV (reference sequence). V was clipped by 6 bases and J by 4 bases; unmatched bases: 10. The CDR3: CASRLSGRARGTGELFF. The CDR3 bases are TGTGCCAGCAGGCTTAGCGGGAGGGCCCGTGGCACCGGGGAGCTGTTTTTT.

V is TRBV5-1 and J is TRBJ2-1; D call uncertain. Trimming took off 0 bases at V and 2 bases at J, with 12 bases between the two ends. Germline values: CDR1 SGHRS, CDR2 YFSETQ. The CDR3 has 16 amino acids. The CDR3 sequence is CASSLDGRVAYNEQFF. CDR3 in DNA: TGCGCCAGCAGCTTGGACGGCCGGGTGGCCTACAATGAGCAGTTCTTC.

This chain links TRBV7-2 with TRBJ2-5, with D unresolved. V lost 2 bases, J lost 1 base, and 11 bases lay in between. Germline lookup yields CDR1 SGHTA and CDR2 FQGNSA. The CDR3 is 15 residues long. The CDR3 spells CASSLNSRVQETQYF. The CDR3 region has the DNA TGTGCCAGCAGCTTAAACTCTCGGGTCCAAGAGACCCAGTACTTC.

This chain links TRBV5-4 with TRBJ2-5, with 10 bases fitting TRBD1. This CDR3 spans 16 amino acids. Germline lookup yields CDR1 SGHNT and CDR2 YYREEE (reference sequence). V lost 3 bases to trimming and J lost 2 bases; unmatched junction nucleotides: 7. The DNA for the CDR3 is TGTGCCAGCAGCTCCAGGACAGGGGGAGGACAAGAGACCCAGTACTTC. Translating gives CASSSRTGGGQETQYF. The full variable domain, rest sourced from reference TRBV5-4 and TRBJ2-5, is ETGVTQSPTHLIKTRGQQVTLRCSSQSGHNTVSWYQQALGQGPQFIFQYYREEENGRGNFPPRFSGLQFPNYSSELNVNALELDDSALYLCASSSRTGGGQETQYFGPGTRLLVL.

This clone was observed once. V gene TRBV28 combines with J gene TRBJ2-2; TRBD1 matches at 8 bases. The trim removed 8 bases at V and 6 bases at J, leaving 20 bases unmatched. The germline V gene has CDR1 MDHEN and CDR2 SYDVKM. The CDR3 covers 18 residues. CDR3 loop: CASESPRGGRGQAGELFF. In DNA, the CDR3 is TGTGCCAGCGAATCCCCGAGAGGTGGCAGGGGGCAAGCCGGGGAGCTGTTTTTT.

The J gene is TRBJ1-4, the V gene TRBV28; no definite D call. V was shortened by 7 bases and J by 10 bases, with 19 bases between the two germline ends. CDR1 MDHEN and CDR2 SYDVKM come from the germline V gene. The CDR3 is 14 amino acids. The CDR3: CASTPGDATGKLFF. In nucleotides, the CDR3 is TGTGCCAGCACCCCCGGGGATGCAACTGGAAAACTGTTTTTT.

The chain couples TRBV7-9 to TRBJ1-4; D possibly corresponds to TRBD1 (5 bases). The CDR3 loop spans 14 amino acids. CDR1 is SEHNR, CDR2 FQNEAQ, per germline (reference sequence). V lost 4 bases, J lost 8 bases, and 14 bases lay in between. The CDR3 loop is CASSSGTYEEKLFF. The CDR3 nucleotides are TGTGCCAGCAGCTCGGGGACCTACGAGGAAAAACTGTTTTTT.

This clone appeared a single time. This chain connects TRBV19 to TRBJ2-3, with 8 nucleotides matching TRBD1. CDR1 LNHDA and CDR2 SQIVND come from the germline V gene (reference sequence). Trimming at V came to 6 bases and at J to 4 bases, leaving 6 bases not matched to a gene. CDR3 length equals 14 residues. CDR3 loop: CASSTQGAADTQYF. The CDR3 bases are TGTGCCAGTAGCACCCAGGGGGCCGCAGATACGCAGTATTTT.

This sequence joins TRBV9 and TRBJ1-3; D call uncertain. The CDR3 is 15 residues long. The V gene lost 3 bases and the J gene lost 0 bases, with 10 bases spanning the gap. The germline V gene encodes CDR1 SGDLS and CDR2 YYNGEE. CDR3 nucleotide sequence: TGTGCCAGCAGCGCCATTGGGGACTCTGGAAACACCATATATTTT. Translated: CASSAIGDSGNTIYF. Full variable domain (rest looked up from reference TRBV9 and TRBJ1-3): DSGVTQTPKHLITATGQRVTLRCSPRSGDLSVYWYQQSLDQGLQFLIQYYNGEERAKGNILERFSAQQFPDLHSELNLSSLELGDSALYFCASSAIGDSGNTIYFGEGSWLTVV.

The gene calls are TRBV15 and TRBJ1-5; no definite D call. Germline CDR1 is LNHNV and CDR2 is YYDKDF (reference sequence). V was cut by 2 bases and J by 4 bases, with 6 bases left in between. The CDR3 has 13 residues. The CDR3 protein is CATSRSLNQPQHF. As DNA, the CDR3 is TGTGCCACCAGCAGATCCCTTAATCAGCCCCAGCATTTT.

V and J are TRBV7-3 and TRBJ2-5, with 7 bases matching TRBD1. Trimming took 4 bases from V and 5 from J; bases not matched to a gene: 4. Germline lookup yields CDR1 SGHTA and CDR2 FQGTGA. The CDR3 runs to 13 residues. The CDR3 nucleotides are TGTGCCAGCAGCTCCAGGGGGTCGGAGACCCAGTACTTC. Its protein is CASSSRGSETQYF.

The rearrangement uses TRBV5-4 and TRBJ1-4, with D tentatively TRBD1 (5 bases). Germline CDR1 is SGHNT and CDR2 is YYREEE (reference sequence). V was shortened by 0 bases and J by 6 bases, with 15 bases between the two germline ends. This CDR3 region has 16 residues. The DNA for the CDR3 is TGTGCCAGCAGCTTGGCCGGGGCGGCTGGGGATGAAAAACTGTTTTTT. This sequence encodes CASSLAGAAGDEKLFF.

Only a few counts were recorded for this clone. This chain joins TRBV19 and TRBJ1-5; 12 positions agree with TRBD1. From germline, CDR1 is LNHDA and CDR2 SQIVND (reference sequence). V trimming: 4 bases; J trimming: 3 bases; junction bases outside the gene matches: 7. This CDR3 has 17 amino acids. This CDR3 reads CASSNPAGQGANQPQHF. The CDR3 DNA is TGTGCCAGTAGTAACCCCGCGGGACAGGGGGCCAATCAGCCCCAGCATTTT.

CDR3 in amino acids: CASSELGRDNEQFF. CDR3 sequence (DNA): TGTGCCAGCAGTGAATTAGGTCGGGACAATGAGCAGTTCTTC. The chain has TRBV25-1 and TRBJ2-1, with no clear D. The CDR3 is 14 amino acids. Germline values: CDR1 MGHDK, CDR2 SYGVNS. Trimming left V 1 base short and J 5 bases short, with 9 bases between.

For the CDR3, the DNA is TGTGCCAGTAGTGCCGACAGGGCCAATCAGCCCCAGCATTTT. It is translated as CASSADRANQPQHF. The chain is built from TRBV19 and TRBJ1-5; 7 positions match TRBD1. Germline CDR1 and CDR2: LNHDA and SQIVND (reference sequence). This CDR3 comprises 14 residues. The J segment lost 3 bases and the V segment lost 5 bases, leaving 4 bases of the junction unmatched. The variable domain in full, with the rest retrieved from reference TRBV19 and TRBJ1-5, is DGGITQSPKYLFRKEGQNVTLSCEQNLNHDAMYWYRQDPGQGLRLIYYSQIVNDFQKGDIAEGYSVSREKKESFPLTVTSAQKNPTAFYLCASSADRANQPQHFGDGTRLSIL.

V is TRBV9 and J is TRBJ2-3, with D maybe TRBD1 (6 bases). This CDR3 has 13 residues. Germline CDR1 and CDR2: SGDLS and YYNGEE. The V and J ends lost 4 bases and 6 bases respectively, with 12 bases between them. CDR3 loop: CASSTDRMDTQYF. CDR3 sequence (DNA): TGTGCCAGCAGCACAGACAGGATGGATACGCAGTATTTT.

The V and J genes are TRBV21-1 and TRBJ2-1; the tabulated D call, TRBD2, remains unverified against the DNA. TRBV21-1 is given as a pseudogene. The CDR3 has 16 residues. The CDR3 DNA is TGTGCCAGCAGAAGAGTCTTGCGGGAGTTGTTAAGTGAGCAGTTCTTC. It codes for CASRRVLRELLSEQFF.

The chain links TRBV30 to TRBJ1-3; tentatively, D is TRBD1 (5 bases). The CDR3 runs to 15 residues. CDR1 is GTSNPN and CDR2 is SVGIG in the germline V gene (reference sequence). The V and J ends lost 5 bases and 4 bases respectively, with 18 bases between them. CDR3 loop: CAWSDPTGFGNTIYF. As DNA, the CDR3 is TGTGCCTGGTCCGACCCTACAGGTTTCGGAAACACCATATATTTT.

The chain carries TRBV5-1 and TRBJ2-3; TRBD2 aligns across 7 bases. Germline values: CDR1 SGHRS, CDR2 YFSETQ. This CDR3 has 14 amino acids. V shed 2 bases, J shed 5 bases, and the junction held 5 bases outside the gene matches. The CDR3 DNA reads TGCGCCAGCAGCTTTGCGGGAGTTGGAGATACGCAGTATTTT. Residues: CASSFAGVGDTQYF.

J is TRBJ2-5 and V is TRBV7-2; 12 bases are a match to TRBD2. The CDR3 has 17 amino acids. Germline lookup yields CDR1 SGHTA and CDR2 FQGNSA. V lost 1 base, J lost 4 bases, and 7 bases stayed unmatched. The CDR3: CASSLVASGRARETQYF. CDR3 DNA: TGTGCCAGCAGCTTAGTGGCTAGCGGGAGGGCCAGAGAGACCCAGTACTTC.

This clone has just one count. The chain carries TRBV5-1 and TRBJ2-3, with 10 bases that match TRBD2. Germline-derived CDR1 and CDR2 are SGHRS and YFSETQ. The CDR3 contains 17 residues. V was clipped by 3 bases and J by 4 bases; unmatched bases: 11. In nucleotides, the CDR3 is TGCGCCAGCAGCTCGGGGGGCCTAGCGGGGGACCCAGATACGCAGTATTTT. Its translation is CASSSGGLAGDPDTQYF. The variable domain in full, with the rest retrieved from reference TRBV5-1 and TRBJ2-3, is KAGVTQTPRYLIKTRGQQVTLSCSPISGHRSVSWYQQTPGQGLQFLFEYFSETQRNKGNFPGRFSGRQFSNSRSEMNVSTLELGDSALYLCASSSGGLAGDPDTQYFGPGTRLTVL.

This rearrangement joins TRBV11-2 to TRBJ2-5; a possible D gene is TRBD2 (5 bases). Germline CDR1 reads SGHAT; CDR2 reads FQNNGV. Trimming pared 3 bases from V and 2 bases from J, leaving 7 bases between. The CDR3 totals 13 residues. CDR3 coding DNA: TGTGCCAGCAGCTTCGGGATTCAAGAGACCCAGTACTTC. Translation: CASSFGIQETQYF.

The rearrangement links TRBV15 to TRBJ2-7; 8 bases align to TRBD1. The CDR3 is 15 amino acids. Germline V gene lookup returns CDR1 LNHNV and CDR2 YYDKDF (reference sequence). The junction had 4 bases not matched to a gene; V was cut back by 0 bases and J by 3 bases. Here the CDR3 reads CATSREQGGGYEQYF. CDR3 DNA sequence: TGTGCCACCAGCAGAGAACAGGGGGGAGGCTACGAGCAGTACTTC.

The genes are TRBV28 and TRBJ1-3; 7 positions agree with TRBD1. V shed 5 bases and J 7 bases; nucleotides not matched to a gene: 11. Germline lookup yields CDR1 MDHEN and CDR2 SYDVKM. The CDR3 runs to 15 residues. CDR3 region: CASSRAGTVRNTIYF. CDR3 sequence (DNA): TGTGCCAGCAGTCGGGCCGGGACAGTGAGGAACACCATATATTTT.

The V and J genes are TRBV2 and TRBJ2-7, with no clear D. With 4 bases removed from V and 4 bases from J, the gap between germline ends came to 8 bases. The CDR3 spans 12 residues. Germline loops: CDR1 SNHLY, CDR2 FYNNEI. The CDR3 DNA is TGTGCCAGCAGTGTTCTCCAATACGAGCAGTACTTC. Translation: CASSVLQYEQYF.

V and J are TRBV9 and TRBJ2-3, with 16 nucleotides matching TRBD2. From germline, CDR1 is SGDLS and CDR2 YYNGEE. This CDR3 region has 18 residues. Trimming removed 4 bases from V and 3 bases from J; junction bases left unmatched: 8. The CDR3 DNA follows: TGTGCCAGCAGCCTTGGGACTAGCGGGAGGGCCAAGACAGATACGCAGTATTTT. Encoded protein: CASSLGTSGRAKTDTQYF.

The CDR3 region is CASSSRGRAVYGYTF. CDR3 nucleotides: TGTGCCAGCAGTTCACGGGGGAGGGCCGTCTATGGCTACACCTTC. This sequence joins TRBV28 and TRBJ1-2; weak D call: TRBD1 (5 bases). CDR1 and CDR2 from the germline V gene are MDHEN and SYDVKM. The CDR3 runs 15 residues. V lost 4 bases and J lost 4, with 16 bases in between.